This T cell receptor (beta chain) was sequenced for a study of radiotherapy plus CTLA-4 blockade in lung cancer. Study-level findings and limits: Reported findings show early blood T cell clone dynamics, with interferon-beta, best predicted response. Once radiotherapy plus ipilimumab had been given, TCR clones derived from tumor expanded in blood.

Germline V gives CDR1 MNHEY, CDR2 SMNVEV (reference sequence). CDR3 length: 17 amino acids. The V segment lost 5 bases and the J segment 4 bases; nucleotides outside the gene matches: 6. Sequencing used immunoSEQ multiplex PCR; TCRdb keeps in-frame clones, though not all of them. Seen here are about 80,000 clones, about 78% observed once, and the top ten hold roughly 22%. On this clone: Its target is unknown.

The material was peripheral blood, obtained from a patient treated with radiotherapy plus ipilimumab. The sequence derives from a human donor with non-small cell lung cancer whose response to radiotherapy plus ipilimumab could not be evaluated. Some clones in this sample may be carry-over from other donors' samples. V and J are TRBV27 and TRBJ2-1; TRBD2 matches at 15 bases. The CDR3 DNA is TGTGCCAGCAGTACAACCGGGACTAGCGGGGGGTACAATGAGCAGTTCTTC. It is translated as CASSTTGTSGGYNEQFF.